Below, 25 T cell receptor beta chains from the same sample are listed, as sequenced in a study of cytomegalovirus exposure and HLA in healthy donors. Data came from immunoSEQ multiplex PCR; TCRdb stores just in-frame clones and leaves some out. Of under 250,000 clones listed, around 87% were seen once; the top ten hold more than 1.5%. The sample comprised PBMCs. These receptors all come from a woman aged 18-29 years in good health and CMV-seropositive.

The sample holds a few counts of this clone. The chain links TRBV21-1 to TRBJ2-1; the table's TRBD2 call for D was not verified on the DNA. TRBV21-1 constitutes a pseudogene. This CDR3 spans 15 amino acids. The CDR3 region has the DNA TGTGCCAGCCCTCCCCTAGCGGGAGGCCGCAATGAGCAGTTCTTC. Translating it yields CASPPLAGGRNEQFF.

The V and J genes are TRBV5-1 and TRBJ1-5; the D is unclear. V lost 4 bases to trimming and J lost 6 bases, with 17 bases between them. The CDR3 is 15 amino acids. CDR1 is SGHRS, CDR2 YFSETQ, per germline. CDR3 residues: CASSLFTGAGQPQHF. The CDR3 DNA reads TGCGCCAGCAGCCTGTTCACGGGAGCAGGTCAGCCCCAGCATTTT.

The V gene is TRBV28, the J gene TRBJ1-1; 8 nucleotides line up with TRBD1. From germline, CDR1 is MDHEN and CDR2 SYDVKM. The ends lost 5 bases at V and 3 bases at J; junction bases unmatched: 8. The CDR3 is 15 residues long. The chain's CDR3 is CASSEDRAGYTEAFF. CDR3 bases: TGTGCCAGCAGTGAGGACAGGGCGGGGTACACTGAAGCTTTCTTT.

In its sample, this clone was seen once. The rearrangement links TRBV5-4 to TRBJ2-7; 9 nucleotides match TRBD2. The CDR3 runs to 15 residues. Unmatched junction bases numbered 5, after V lost 2 bases and J lost 2 bases. Germline values: CDR1 SGHNT, CDR2 YYREEE (reference sequence). The CDR3 coding sequence is TGTGCCAGCAGCTTAATGGGGACTAGCACCTACGAGCAGTACTTC. It yields the protein CASSLMGTSTYEQYF.

The rearrangement links TRBV9 to TRBJ2-1, with TRBD2 identical over 10 bases. CDR3 length equals 16 residues. The germline gives CDR1 SGDLS, CDR2 YYNGEE. The J segment lost 8 bases and the V segment lost 4 bases, leaving 12 bases of the junction unmatched. CDR3 loop: CASSTSSGRAGHEQFF. The CDR3 region has the DNA TGTGCCAGCAGCACCTCCAGCGGGAGGGCCGGCCATGAGCAGTTCTTC. Full variable domain (missing parts from reference TRBV9 and TRBJ2-1): DSGVTQTPKHLITATGQRVTLRCSPRSGDLSVYWYQQSLDQGLQFLIQYYNGEERAKGNILERFSAQQFPDLHSELNLSSLELGDSALYFCASSTSSGRAGHEQFFGPGTRLTVL.

The V and J genes are TRBV28 and TRBJ2-1; perhaps TRBD1 as D (5 bases). Trimming left V 0 bases short and J 1 base short, with 7 bases between. This CDR3 contains 15 residues. CDR1 is MDHEN, CDR2 SYDVKM, per germline. The CDR3 DNA follows: TGTGCCAGCAGTTTATGGCCAGGGTCCTACAATGAGCAGTTCTTC. Translating it yields CASSLWPGSYNEQFF.

The chain couples TRBV10-1 to TRBJ2-2, with D possibly matching TRBD1 (5 bases). Germline values: CDR1 WNHNN, CDR2 SYGVQD (reference sequence). Trimming removed 2 bases at V and 1 base at J, with 11 bases between. This CDR3 is built from 16 residues. The DNA for the CDR3 is TGCGCCAGCAGTGAGAGGGGAATGGAGAACACCGGGGAGCTGTTTTTT. Translated: CASSERGMENTGELFF.

V usage is TRBV29-1 and J usage is TRBJ2-7, with D maybe TRBD2 (6 bases). In germline, CDR1 is SQVTM, CDR2 ANQGSEA. The CDR3 spans 13 residues. The V gene lost 4 bases and the J gene lost 2 bases, with 12 bases spanning the gap. This chain's CDR3 is CSVVGLATYEQYF. CDR3 sequence (DNA): TGCAGCGTTGTTGGCCTAGCGACCTACGAGCAGTACTTC.

The chain combines TRBV4-1 with TRBJ2-7; weak D call: TRBD2 (6 bases). The CDR3 has 16 amino acids. Trimming pared 0 bases from V and 4 bases from J, leaving 16 bases between. The germline V gene encodes CDR1 MGHRA and CDR2 YSYEKL. CDR3 nucleotides: TGCGCCAGCAGCCAAGATTTGGAGGAGGGCTGGTACGAGCAGTACTTC. Encoded protein: CASSQDLEEGWYEQYF.

The chain recombines TRBV4-1 with TRBJ2-7; D may be TRBD1 (6 bases). V shed 9 bases and J shed 0 bases, with 15 bases lying between them. Germline CDR1 reads MGHRA; CDR2 reads YSYEKL. This CDR3 comprises 14 residues. CDR3 DNA: TGCGCCAGTACTACTACAGGGCCCTCCTACGAGCAGTACTTC. It translates to CASTTTGPSYEQYF.

This clone was found a few times. The chain uses TRBV28 and TRBJ1-2, with a weak D call TRBD1 (6 bases). Per germline, CDR1 MDHEN and CDR2 SYDVKM. Between the trimmed V and J ends, which lost 4 bases and 6 bases, there was a span of 21 bases. The CDR3 totals 16 residues. The CDR3: CASSSHIRGGLDGYTF. The CDR3 coding sequence is TGTGCCAGCAGTTCACATATAAGGGGGGGGTTGGATGGCTACACCTTC.

The chain uses TRBV19 and TRBJ1-1; TRBD1 matches at 7 bases. V dropped 11 bases and J dropped 1; count of bases not matched to a gene: 13. Looked up from germline, CDR1 is LNHDA and CDR2 is SQIVND (reference sequence). This CDR3 contains 15 residues. The DNA for the CDR3 is TGTGCCGCACATACCAGGGACAGAGAGAACACTGAAGCTTTCTTT. Its translation is CAAHTRDRENTEAFF.

The V gene is TRBV5-1, the J gene TRBJ2-7; the D is unclear. V lost 0 bases and J 12 bases, leaving 10 bases between the germline ends. CDR1 and CDR2 (germline): SGHRS, YFSETQ. The CDR3 runs 11 residues. The CDR3 is CASSLAATLYF. The CDR3 DNA follows: TGCGCCAGCAGCTTGGCTGCTACGTTGTACTTC.

The genes are TRBV27 and TRBJ1-1; D is ambiguous. This CDR3 comprises 15 residues. The V end lost 5 bases, the J end lost 0 bases, and 13 bases lay between the germline ends. The germline V gene has CDR1 MNHEY and CDR2 SMNVEV (reference sequence). CDR3 nucleotides: TGTGCCAGCAGTCCACCACCTACAGTGAACACTGAAGCTTTCTTT. As protein: CASSPPPTVNTEAFF.

This sequence joins TRBV11-2 and TRBJ2-7, with D perhaps matching TRBD1 (5 bases). The CDR3 runs to 17 residues. The V gene's germline CDR1 is SGHAT and CDR2 FQNNGV. The ends were cut back, 4 bases at V and 0 bases at J, with 19 bases in the middle. As DNA, the CDR3 is TGTGCCAGCAGCTCTCGGGCGGACAAGGCGATCTCCTACGAGCAGTACTTC. Translating it yields CASSSRADKAISYEQYF.

The V gene is TRBV10-1, the J gene TRBJ2-7; 7 nucleotides match TRBD1. Per germline, CDR1 WNHNN and CDR2 SYGVQD (reference sequence). There are 13 residues in the CDR3. Trimming cost V 6 bases and J 6 bases; bases outside gene matches: 8. The DNA of the CDR3 is TGCGCCAGCAGCGCTGACAGGGCGGGCGAGCAGTACTTC. This translates into CASSADRAGEQYF.

Concerning this clone itself: The junction departs from the called germline gene at one end, perhaps through a read error. The rearrangement uses TRBV10-3 and TRBJ2-1; 7 bases align to TRBD1. This CDR3 contains 14 residues. Per germline, CDR1 ENHRY and CDR2 SYGVKD. The CDR3: CASSEGGLRGEQFF. The CDR3 DNA follows: TGTGCCAGCAGTGAAGGGGGCCTCCGGGGTGAGCAGTTCTTC.

V and J are TRBV11-3 and TRBJ2-3, with a weak D call TRBD1 (6 bases). The CDR3 consists of 13 residues. CDR1 and CDR2 (germline): SGHNT, YENEEA. V was trimmed by 5 bases and J by 2 bases, leaving 8 bases between them. The CDR3 sequence is CASSRDTTDTQYF. Written as DNA, the CDR3 is TGTGCCAGCAGCAGGGACACCACAGATACGCAGTATTTT.

This clone was seen just once. The chain couples TRBV5-8 to TRBJ2-1; D is unresolved. Germline assignment: CDR1 SGHTS and CDR2 YDEGEE. Trimming stripped 0 bases from V and 6 bases from J, with 4 bases between. The CDR3 has 12 amino acids. The chain's CDR3 is CASSLGSNEQFF. DNA for the CDR3: TGTGCCAGCAGCTTGGGTAGCAATGAGCAGTTCTTC.

The CDR3 sequence is CASSPTGLTYEQYF. The CDR3 nucleotides read TGTGCCAGCAGTCCGACAGGCCTTACCTACGAGCAGTACTTC. The V and J genes are TRBV28 and TRBJ2-7; a possible D gene is TRBD1 (6 bases). Trimming shortened V by 5 bases and J by 2 bases, and 13 bases separated the two germline ends. Germline values: CDR1 MDHEN, CDR2 SYDVKM. There are 14 residues in the CDR3. The entire variable domain, with the rest obtained from reference TRBV28 and TRBJ2-7, is as follows: DVKVTQSSRYLVKRTGEKVFLECVQDMDHENMFWYRQDPGLGLRLIYFSYDVKMKEKGDIPEGYSVSREKKERFSLILESASTNQTSMYLCASSPTGLTYEQYFGPGTRLTVT.

This clone has just one count. The J gene is TRBJ1-1, the V gene TRBV19; D is unclear. CDR1 is LNHDA, CDR2 SQIVND, per germline (reference sequence). The V end was cut by 0 bases, the J end by 3 bases, with 11 bases between. The CDR3 runs 15 residues. CDR3 DNA sequence: TGTGCCAGTAGTATAGAAGCCAGGATGGACACTGAAGCTTTCTTT. Translating gives CASSIEARMDTEAFF.

The rearrangement links TRBV5-4 to TRBJ2-2; D is ambiguous. Trimming took off 4 bases at V and 6 bases at J, with 10 bases between the two ends. Germline CDR1 is SGHNT and CDR2 is YYREEE (reference sequence). CDR3 length: 13 amino acids. The chain's CDR3 is CASSPRWSGELFF. The DNA of the CDR3 is TGTGCCAGCAGCCCTCGGTGGTCCGGGGAGCTGTTTTTT.

V usage is TRBV29-1 and J usage is TRBJ2-7, with TRBD1 matching 11 bases. The J segment lost 2 bases and the V segment lost 5 bases, leaving 8 bases of the junction unmatched. CDR3 length equals 15 residues. The germline CDR1 and CDR2 sequences are SQVTM and ANQGSEA. The CDR3 coding sequence is TGCAGCGTTCTCCCGGGACAGGGGGAGGCCTACGAGCAGTACTTC. It codes for CSVLPGQGEAYEQYF.

The rearrangement links TRBV7-2 to TRBJ1-2, with D perhaps TRBD1 (5 bases). This CDR3 comprises 14 residues. Trimming took off 1 base at V and 9 bases at J, with 15 bases between the two ends. The V gene's germline CDR1 is SGHTA and CDR2 FQGNSA. CDR3 in DNA: TGTGCCAGCAGCTTAGGCCGACAGTCTTCCAGCTACACCTTC. Encoded protein: CASSLGRQSSSYTF.

This chain links TRBV12-2 with TRBJ2-5; no DNA check was done on the table's D call, TRBD2. TRBV12-2 corresponds to a pseudogene. The CDR3 is 17 amino acids. The CDR3 sequence is CASRSRGGASESWTQYF. The CDR3 DNA sequence: TGTGCAAGTCGATCCCGGGGGGGCGCTTCCGAATCATGGACCCAGTACTTC.